In this sample, the clone carrying this T cell receptor (beta chain) turned up many times. Its antigen is undetermined. The V and J ends lost 6 bases and 7 bases respectively, with 15 bases between them. Looked up from germline, CDR1 is SNHLY and CDR2 is FYNNEI. This CDR3 contains 13 residues. As to time point: newly diagnosed GD, antithyroid drugs for less than 3 months. Scientists built the TCR library using RNA that was extracted from PBMCs. This sample was included in a study of regulatory T cells in long-lasting Graves disease. Whole-study context: Freshly diagnosed Graves' patients had used antithyroid drugs for under 3 months. Study-level points and caveats: Shared public clonotypes totalled about 2,800 in persistent patients, compared with 966 in new patients. TRBV28, TRBJ1-2 and TRBJ2-5 were segments that persistent disease favored.

Researchers made TCR beta libraries by using iRepertoire HTBI primers and running Arm-PCR on CDR3 regions. TCRdb itself ran the multiplex PCR reads through MiXCR, one entry per CDR3 protein. This table holds more than 450,000 distinct CDR3 sequences, more than 10% found once. The same data also went into a second study, on T cells in Graves' hyperthyroidism and ophthalmopathy. That report notes: The study used the HTBI primer set for a first-round RT-PCR of the TCR CDR3.

The material was peripheral blood mononuclear cells (PBMCs), obtained at new diagnosis, from a patient treated with antithyroid drugs. This clonotype was sampled from a woman aged 30 to 39 with Graves disease. V gene TRBV2 combines with J gene TRBJ1-2; D not certain. The CDR3 coding sequence is TGTGCCAGCAGAGCTCGGGCCTACGGTGGCTACACCTTC. This sequence encodes CASRARAYGGYTF.